This entry is about one T cell receptor (beta chain). These data come from a study of cytomegalovirus exposure and HLA in healthy donors. The primer mix had 60 Vbeta and 13 Jbeta primers. Assay: immunoSEQ multiplex PCR; the TCRdb copy retains only in-frame clones and omits some. The sample has about 130,000 clones, approximately 62% seen once; the top ten hold over 1.5%. CDR1 is SGHTA, CDR2 FQGNSA, per germline. The CDR3 runs to 15 residues. The junction had 4 bases not matched to a gene; V was cut back by 4 bases and J by 0 bases. The sequence was obtained from a human donor in good health. The sample comprised PBMCs. The rearrangement joins TRBV7-2 to TRBJ2-7, with TRBD1 matching 9 bases. The CDR3 DNA is TGTGCCAGCAGCTCGGGACAGGGAGACTCCTACGAGCAGTACTTC. Protein sequence: CASSSGQGDSYEQYF.